This TCR beta chain was profiled in a study of Tregs in tolerant kidney transplant recipients. General study results and limits: No direct test of biological reproducibility was done here. Expanding Tregs on activated donor B cells appeared to best identify donor-specific TCRbeta clones.

This clone appeared a single time. Its antigen is unknown. The CDR3 extends over 16 amino acids. Trimming cost V 0 bases and J 1 base, with 12 bases left between them. CDR1 SGHDN and CDR2 FVKESK come from the germline V gene. This table comes from immunoSEQ multiplex PCR, and its TCRdb copy is limited to in-frame clones, with some not included. In the table there are 85,000 to 95,000 clones, approximately 90% of which are singletons. This clonotype was sampled from a human donor in good health. This rearrangement joins TRBV14 to TRBJ1-2; D unresolved. The source material was CD8+ T cells from blood. CDR3 region: CASSQEPIGYNYGYTF. For the CDR3, the DNA is TGTGCCAGCAGCCAAGAACCCATAGGGTATAACTATGGCTACACCTTC.